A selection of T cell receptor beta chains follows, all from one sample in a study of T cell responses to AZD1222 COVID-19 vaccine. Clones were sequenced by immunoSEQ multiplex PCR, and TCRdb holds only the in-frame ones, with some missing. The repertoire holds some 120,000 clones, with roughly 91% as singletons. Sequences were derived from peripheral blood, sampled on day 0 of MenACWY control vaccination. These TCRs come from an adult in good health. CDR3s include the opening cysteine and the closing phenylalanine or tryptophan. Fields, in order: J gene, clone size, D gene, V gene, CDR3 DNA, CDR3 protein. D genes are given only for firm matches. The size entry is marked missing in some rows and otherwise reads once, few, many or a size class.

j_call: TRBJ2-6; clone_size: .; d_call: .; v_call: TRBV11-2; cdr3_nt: TGTGCCAGCAGCTTTACAGGCCCTGGGGCCAACGTCCTGACTTTC; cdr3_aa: CASSFTGPGANVLTF
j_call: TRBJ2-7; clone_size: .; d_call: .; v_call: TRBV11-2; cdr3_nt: TGTGCCAGCAGCCCCCCCAGCGACTACGAGCAGTACTTC; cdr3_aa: CASSPPSDYEQYF
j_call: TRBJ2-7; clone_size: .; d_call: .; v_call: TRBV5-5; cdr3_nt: TGTGCCAGCAGCCCTGACGGAACCTACGAGCAGTACTTC; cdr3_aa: CASSPDGTYEQYF
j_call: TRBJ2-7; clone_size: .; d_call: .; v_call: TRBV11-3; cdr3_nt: TGTGCCAGCAGCTTAATGGGTCGGGGGGAGCAGTACTTC; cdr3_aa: CASSLMGRGEQYF
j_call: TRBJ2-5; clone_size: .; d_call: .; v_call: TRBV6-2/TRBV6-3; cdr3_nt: TGTGCCAGCAGTTCCCAGGGAAGCCAAGAGACCCAGTACTTC; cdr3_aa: CASSSQGSQETQYF
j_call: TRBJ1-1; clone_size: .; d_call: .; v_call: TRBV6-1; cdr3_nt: TGTGCCAGCAGTGAAGTTAGACTTACTGGGGCTTTCTTT; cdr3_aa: CASSEVRLTGAFF
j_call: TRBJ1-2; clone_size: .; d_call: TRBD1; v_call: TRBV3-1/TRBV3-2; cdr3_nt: TGTGCCAGCAGCCACGGCAAAGACAGGGAATCGACCTTC; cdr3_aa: CASSHGKDRESTF
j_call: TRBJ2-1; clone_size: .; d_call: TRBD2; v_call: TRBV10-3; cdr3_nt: TGTGCCATCAGTCGGGGCGGGAGGGCCCATAATGAGCAGTTCTTC; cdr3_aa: CAISRGGRAHNEQFF
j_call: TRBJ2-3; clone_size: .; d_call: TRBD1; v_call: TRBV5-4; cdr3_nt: TGTGCCAGCAGCGTAACAGGGGGAAACACAGATACGCAGTATTTT; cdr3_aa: CASSVTGGNTDTQYF
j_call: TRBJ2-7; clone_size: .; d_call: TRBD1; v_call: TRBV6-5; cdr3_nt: TGTGCCAGCGGACAGGGTCCCTCCTACGAGCAGTACTTC; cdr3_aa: CASGQGPSYEQYF
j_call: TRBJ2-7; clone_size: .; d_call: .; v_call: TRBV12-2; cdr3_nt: TGTGCAAGTCGCTTAGCGCAGTTAGTCTACTACGAGCAGTACTTC; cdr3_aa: CASRLAQLVYYEQYF
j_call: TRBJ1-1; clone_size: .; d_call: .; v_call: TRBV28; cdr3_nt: TGTGCCAGCAGTTCACAGGGTACTGAAGCTTTCTTT; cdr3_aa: CASSSQGTEAFF
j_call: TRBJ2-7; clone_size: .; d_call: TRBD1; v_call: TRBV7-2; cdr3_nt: TGTGCCAGTCAAAAAGACAGGGCCTCCTACGAGCAGTACTTC; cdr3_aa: CASQKDRASYEQYF
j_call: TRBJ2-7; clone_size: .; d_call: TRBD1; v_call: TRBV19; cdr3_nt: TGTGCCAGCCGCGGACAGGGGCGGGTGGAGCAGTACTTC; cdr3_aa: CASRGQGRVEQYF
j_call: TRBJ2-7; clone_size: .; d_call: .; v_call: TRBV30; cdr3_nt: TGTGCCTGGAGTATGAGGGACGAGCAGTACTTC; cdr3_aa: CAWSMRDEQYF
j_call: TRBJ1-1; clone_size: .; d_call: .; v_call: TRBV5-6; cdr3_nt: TGTGCCAGCAGCTTGGGGCGGGCTGAAGCTTTCTTT; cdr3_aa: CASSLGRAEAFF
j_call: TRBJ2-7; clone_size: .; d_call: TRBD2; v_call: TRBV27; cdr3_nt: TGTGCCAGCAGTCGGTTACTAGCGGGGGGTATCGAGCAGTACTTC; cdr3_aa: CASSRLLAGGIEQYF
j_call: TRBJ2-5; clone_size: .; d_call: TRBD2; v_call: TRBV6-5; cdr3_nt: TGTGCCAGCGGCCTAGCGGGAATAGAGACCCAGTACTTC; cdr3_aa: CASGLAGIETQYF
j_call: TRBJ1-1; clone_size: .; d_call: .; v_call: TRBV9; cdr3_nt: TGTGCCAGCACCGGGGGACACTTGAACACTGAAGCTTTCTTT; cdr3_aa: CASTGGHLNTEAFF
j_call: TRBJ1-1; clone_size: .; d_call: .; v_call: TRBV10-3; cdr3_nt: TGTGCCATCCGGGGAGTCGGGACTGAAGCTTTCTTT; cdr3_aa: CAIRGVGTEAFF
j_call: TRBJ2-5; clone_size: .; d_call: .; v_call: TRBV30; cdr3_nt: TGTGCCTGGAGTGTCCGGACTCAAGAGACCCAGTACTTC; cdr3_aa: CAWSVRTQETQYF
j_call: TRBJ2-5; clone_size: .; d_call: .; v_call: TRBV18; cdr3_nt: TGTGCCAGCTCGCCAGGGCAGCAAGAGACCCAGTACTTC; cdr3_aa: CASSPGQQETQYF
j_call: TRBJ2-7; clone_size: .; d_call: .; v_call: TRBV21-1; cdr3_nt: TGTGCCAGCAGCAAAGTAGAGGACGGAGCATGCGAGCAGTACTTC; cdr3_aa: CASSKVEDGACEQYF
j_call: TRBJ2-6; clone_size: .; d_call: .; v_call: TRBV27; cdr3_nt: TGTGCCAGCAGTTTTTCGGGTTCTCTTGGGGCCAACGTCCTGACTTTC; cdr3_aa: CASSFSGSLGANVLTF
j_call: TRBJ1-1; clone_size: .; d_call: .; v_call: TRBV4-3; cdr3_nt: TGCGCCAGCAGCCAAAACAGGGAATGGGACACTGAAGCTTTCTTT; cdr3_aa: CASSQNREWDTEAFF
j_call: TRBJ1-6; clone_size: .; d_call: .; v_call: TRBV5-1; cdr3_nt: TGCGCCAGCAGCTTGGGTCCGGGACAAAATTCACCCCTCCACTTT; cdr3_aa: CASSLGPGQNSPLHF
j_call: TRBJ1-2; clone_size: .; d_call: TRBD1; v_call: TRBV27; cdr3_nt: TGTGCCAGCAGTAGAGACACCGGGACAGGGGGTGGCTACACCTTC; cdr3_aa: CASSRDTGTGGGYTF
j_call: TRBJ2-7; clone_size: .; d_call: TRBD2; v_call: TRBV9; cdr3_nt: TGTGCCAGCAGCGTAGGACCGCCGGGACTAGCGTCCTACGAGCAGTACTTC; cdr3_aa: CASSVGPPGLASYEQYF
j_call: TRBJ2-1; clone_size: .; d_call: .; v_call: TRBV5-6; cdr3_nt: TGTGCCAGCAGCATTGGACTCGGAAGCGTGAATGAGCAGTTCTTC; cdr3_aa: CASSIGLGSVNEQFF
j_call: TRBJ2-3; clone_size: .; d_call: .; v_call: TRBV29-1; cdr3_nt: TGCAGCGTTGATGACGGAGCGGGCGATACGCAGTATTTT; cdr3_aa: CSVDDGAGDTQYF
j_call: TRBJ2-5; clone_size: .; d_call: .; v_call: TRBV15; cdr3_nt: TGTGCCACCAGCAGAGACCACTTTACCCAGTACTTC; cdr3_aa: CATSRDHFTQYF
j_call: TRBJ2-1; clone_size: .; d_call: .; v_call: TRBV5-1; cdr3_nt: TGCGCCAGCAGCCTGATACGTCGGGACAATGAGCAGTTCTTC; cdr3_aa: CASSLIRRDNEQFF
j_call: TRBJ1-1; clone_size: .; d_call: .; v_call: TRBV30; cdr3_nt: TGTGCCTGGAAGGGAAGCACTGAAGCTTTCTTT; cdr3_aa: CAWKGSTEAFF
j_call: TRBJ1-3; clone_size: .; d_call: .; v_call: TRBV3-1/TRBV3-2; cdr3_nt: TGTGCCAGCAGCCAACGAGACAGGCGAAACTCTGGAAACACCATATATTTT; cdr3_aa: CASSQRDRRNSGNTIYF
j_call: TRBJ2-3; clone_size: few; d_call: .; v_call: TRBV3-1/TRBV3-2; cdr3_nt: TGTGCCAGCAGCCAAGGGACCAAAAGCACAGATACGCAGTATTTT; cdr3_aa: CASSQGTKSTDTQYF
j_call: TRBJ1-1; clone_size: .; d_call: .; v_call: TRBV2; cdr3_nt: TGTGCCAGCAGTGCCGTACAGGGAGGGAACACTGAAGCTTTCTTT; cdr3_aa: CASSAVQGGNTEAFF
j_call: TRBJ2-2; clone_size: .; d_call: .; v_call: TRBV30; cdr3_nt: TGTGCCTGGATGCCGGACACCGGGGAGCTGTTTTTT; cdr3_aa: CAWMPDTGELFF
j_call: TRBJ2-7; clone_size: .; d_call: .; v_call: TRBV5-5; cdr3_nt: TGTGCCAGCAGCTTACAGGGGGGGAGGTACGAGCAGTACTTC; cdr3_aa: CASSLQGGRYEQYF
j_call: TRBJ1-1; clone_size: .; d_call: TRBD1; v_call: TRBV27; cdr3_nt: TGTGCCAGCAGTTTCGACACAGGGGTGAACACTGAAGCTTTCTTT; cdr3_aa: CASSFDTGVNTEAFF
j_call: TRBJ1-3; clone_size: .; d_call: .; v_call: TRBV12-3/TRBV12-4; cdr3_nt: TGTGCCAGCAGTTCCCTTCTGGAAAACACCATATATTTT; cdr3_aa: CASSSLLENTIYF
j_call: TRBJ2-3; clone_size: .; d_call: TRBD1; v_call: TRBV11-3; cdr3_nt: TGTGCCAGCAGGGGGACAGGGGTTAGCACAGATACGCAGTATTTT; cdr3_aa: CASRGTGVSTDTQYF
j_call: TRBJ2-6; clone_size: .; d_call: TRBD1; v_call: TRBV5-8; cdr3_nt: TGTGCCAGCAGCTTGGCCTACACAGGGGCTGGGGCCAACGTCCTGACTTTC; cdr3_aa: CASSLAYTGAGANVLTF
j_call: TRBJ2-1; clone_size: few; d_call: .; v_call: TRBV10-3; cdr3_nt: TGTGCCATCAGTGAACTAGATCAAAACAATGAGCAGTTCTTC; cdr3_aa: CAISELDQNNEQFF
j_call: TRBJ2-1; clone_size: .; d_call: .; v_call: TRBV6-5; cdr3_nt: TGTGCCAGCAGTCTGAGGTACAATGAGCAGTTCTTC; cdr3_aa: CASSLRYNEQFF
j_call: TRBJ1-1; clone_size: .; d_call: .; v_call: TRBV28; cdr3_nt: TGTGCCATCCTAGGACCTCCCAGAATGGGATCCACTGAAGCTTTCTTT; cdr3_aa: CAILGPPRMGSTEAFF
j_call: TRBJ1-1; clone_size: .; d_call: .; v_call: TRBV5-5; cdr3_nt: TGTGCCAGCAGCTTCAGGGTAGGGAATGAAGCTTTCTTT; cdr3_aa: CASSFRVGNEAFF
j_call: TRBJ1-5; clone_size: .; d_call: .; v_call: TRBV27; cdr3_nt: TGTGCCAGCAGTTTATCGGGTAATCAGCCCCAGCATTTT; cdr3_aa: CASSLSGNQPQHF
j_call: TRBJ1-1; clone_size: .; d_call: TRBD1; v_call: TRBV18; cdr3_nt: TGTGCCAGCTCTCCCGGACAGGGGGCTTTCACTGAAGCTTTCTTT; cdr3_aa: CASSPGQGAFTEAFF
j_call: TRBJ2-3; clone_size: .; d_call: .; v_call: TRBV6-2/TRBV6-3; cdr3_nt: TGTGCCAGCAGCCCCAGAGGGGCGGAGGATACGCAGTATTTT; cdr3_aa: CASSPRGAEDTQYF
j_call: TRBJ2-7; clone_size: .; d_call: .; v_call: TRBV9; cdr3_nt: TGTGCCAGCAGCGTCGTAAGCGAAGGCGAGCAGTACTTC; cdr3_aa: CASSVVSEGEQYF
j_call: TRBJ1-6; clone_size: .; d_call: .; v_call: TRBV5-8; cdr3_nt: TGTGCCAGCAGCTCTCACAGGGATACCTATAATTCACCCCTCCACTTT; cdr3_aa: CASSSHRDTYNSPLHF